This T cell receptor beta chain was sequenced for a study of Ad26.COV2.S vaccination and SARS-CoV-2 variants. CDR1 LGHDT and CDR2 YNNKEL come from the germline V gene (reference sequence). This CDR3 comprises 18 residues. Trimming removed 4 bases from V and 6 bases from J; junction bases left unmatched: 16. The treatment: around 19 received Ad26.COV2.S at low or high dose, single or two shots; about 5 received placebo; per-sample allocation not given. Collection of the samples took place on day 63 after the first injection of vaccine or placebo. Some clones are missing from TCRdb's copy, which holds only in-frame ones; the method was immunoSEQ multiplex PCR. The sample gives hundreds of thousands of clones, 70% to 90% of which show up once; roughly 1.5% is in the top ten.

The specimen was peripheral blood, collected in a trial of Ad26.COV2.S vaccine versus placebo. The source is a person aged 18-65 years who received the Ad26.COV2.S COVID-19 vaccine or a placebo. The chain has TRBV3-1 (or the pseudogene TRBV3-2) and TRBJ1-4, with 8 bases that match TRBD1. CDR3 nucleotides: TGTGCCAGCAGCCGATACCCGCAGGGACAGGCGGTTTATGAAAAACTGTTTTTT. Its translation: CASSRYPQGQAVYEKLFF.